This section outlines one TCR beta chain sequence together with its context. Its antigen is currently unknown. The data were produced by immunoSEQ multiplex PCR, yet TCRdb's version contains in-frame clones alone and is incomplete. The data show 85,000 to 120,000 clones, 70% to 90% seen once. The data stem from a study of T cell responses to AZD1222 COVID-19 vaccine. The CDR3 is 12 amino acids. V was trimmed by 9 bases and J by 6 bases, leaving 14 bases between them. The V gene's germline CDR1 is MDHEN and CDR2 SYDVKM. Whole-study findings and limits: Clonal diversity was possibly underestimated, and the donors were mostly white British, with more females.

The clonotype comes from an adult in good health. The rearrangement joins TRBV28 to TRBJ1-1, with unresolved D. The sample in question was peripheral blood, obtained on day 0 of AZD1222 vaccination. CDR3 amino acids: CASRGDVPEAFF. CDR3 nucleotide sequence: TGTGCCAGTAGAGGCGACGTCCCTGAAGCTTTCTTT.